Listed below are T cell receptor beta chains from one sample, sequenced in a study of T cells in Graves' hyperthyroidism and ophthalmopathy. MiXCR, applied by TCRdb to the multiplex PCR reads, yields one record per CDR3 protein. This table holds fewer than 650,000 distinct CDR3 sequences, 11% to 15% found once. Sequenced: blood. Receptor source: a woman between 18 and 29 years old with Graves' ophthalmopathy. The CDR3 runs from the conserved cysteine through the conserved F or W. Fields, in order: V gene, J gene, clone size, D gene, CDR3 protein, CDR3 DNA. A D gene is named only where the DNA matches it firmly. A clone size is listed for some rows: how often the clone was seen (once, few, many), or a class if it is expanded.

TRBV12-3/TRBV12-4	TRBJ2-2	many	TRBD1	CASSRQGTRTGELFF	TGTGCCAGCAGCCGACAGGGGACTCGGACCGGGGAGCTGTTTTTT
TRBV3-1	TRBJ2-1	many	TRBD2	CASSRGLAQGNEQFF	TGTGCCAGCAGCCGCGGACTAGCTCAGGGCAATGAGCAGTTCTTC
TRBV19	TRBJ1-5	.	TRBD1	CASSIRGQGNQPQHF	TGTGCCAGTAGTATACGGGGACAGGGTAATCAGCCCCAGCATTTT
TRBV11-3	TRBJ1-1	many	.	CASSLGHPRLNTEAFF	TGTGCCAGCAGCTTGGGGCATCCAAGGTTGAACACTGAAGCTTTCTTT
TRBV6-1	TRBJ2-1	many	.	CASSPAPNEQFF	TGTGCCAGCAGTCCGGCCCCCAATGAGCAGTTCTTC
TRBV4-3	TRBJ2-3	many	TRBD2	CASSQEASTSGRKDTQYF	TGCGCCAGCAGCCAAGAAGCGTCAACTAGCGGGAGGAAAGATACGCAGTATTTT
TRBV13	TRBJ2-3	.	.	CASSPRDSYTDTQYF	TGTGCCAGCAGCCCCCGGGACTCCTACACAGATACGCAGTATTTT
TRBV9	TRBJ2-7	.	TRBD2	CAGSAGLAAYEQYF	TGTGCCGGCAGCGCGGGACTAGCGGCCTACGAGCAGTACTTC
TRBV5-4	TRBJ2-1	few	.	CASSLRQGGDEQFF	TGTGCCAGCAGCTTAAGACAGGGAGGGGATGAGCAGTTCTTC
TRBV12-3/TRBV12-4	TRBJ1-4	.	.	CASSGNWKELFF	TGTGCCAGCAGTGGCAATTGGAAGGAACTGTTTTTT
TRBV29-1	TRBJ2-7	many	TRBD1	CSVVRDRGNYEQYF	TGCAGCGTTGTCCGAGACAGGGGGAACTACGAGCAGTACTTC
TRBV7-2	TRBJ2-3	.	.	CASSFSPQGLEGPTDTQYF	TGTGCCAGCAGCTTTTCGCCGCAGGGGCTGGAGGGACCCACAGATACGCAGTATTTT
TRBV5-1	TRBJ2-2	many	.	CASSLAGGAGAANTGELFF	TGCGCCAGCAGCTTGGCCGGAGGGGCCGGGGCGGCGAACACCGGGGAGCTGTTTTTT
TRBV2	TRBJ1-1	many	.	CASSPGGIVEAFF	TGTGCCAGCAGTCCTGGGGGCATTGTAGAAGCTTTCTTT
TRBV2	TRBJ2-1	many	TRBD1	CASKRTGEGNEQFF	TGTGCCAGCAAGAGGACAGGGGAGGGGAATGAGCAGTTCTTC
TRBV7-6	TRBJ1-5	many	.	CASSLWAREDSNQPQHF	TGTGCCAGCAGCTTATGGGCCAGGGAGGATAGCAATCAGCCCCAGCATTTT
TRBV7-9	TRBJ2-5	many	TRBD1	CASSLAAGGETQYF	TGTGCCAGCAGCTTAGCCGCAGGGGGAGAGACCCAGTACTTC
TRBV24-1	TRBJ2-5	few	TRBD1	CATSVTGGLAETQYF	TGTGCCACCAGTGTGACAGGGGGCTTGGCAGAGACCCAGTACTTC
TRBV29-1	TRBJ1-4	.	.	CSVGATGGEKLFF	TGCAGCGTTGGGGCAACCGGGGGTGAAAAACTGTTTTTT
TRBV19	TRBJ1-1	few	.	CASSIRPQGTEAFF	TGTGCCAGTAGTATAAGACCCCAGGGCACTGAAGCTTTCTTT
TRBV20-1	TRBJ2-3	many	TRBD2	CSARDPGTSGRTDTQYF	TGCAGTGCTAGAGACCCCGGAACTAGCGGGAGGACAGATACGCAGTATTTT
TRBV24-1	TRBJ2-1	.	TRBD2	CATSQGQREGPYNEQFF	TGTGCCACCAGTCAAGGTCAGCGGGAGGGACCCTACAATGAGCAGTTCTTC
TRBV11-3	TRBJ2-6	few	TRBD1	CASSSGQVGASGANVLTF	TGTGCCAGCAGCTCCGGACAGGTCGGGGCATCCGGGGCCAACGTCCTGACTTTC
TRBV19	TRBJ2-2	.	.	CASSKPGELFF	TGTGCCAGTAGTAAACCCGGGGAGCTGTTTTTT